This T cell receptor (beta chain) was recovered during a study of regulatory T cells in long-lasting Graves disease. Many counts were recorded for this clonotype. Arm-PCR with iRepertoire HTBI primers amplified the CDR3 regions for these TCR beta libraries. TCRdb re-derived calls from the multiplex PCR reads in MiXCR, one entry per CDR3 protein. Here the sample spans 350,000 to 500,000 distinct CDR3 sequences, less than 20% being singletons. Time point defined: newly diagnosed GD, antithyroid drugs for less than 3 months. Scientists built the TCR library using RNA that was extracted from PBMCs. CDR1 is MNHEY, CDR2 SMNVEV, per germline (reference sequence). Trimming took 2 bases from V and 3 from J, leaving 8 bases between them. The CDR3 runs to 13 residues. Separately, the same data were catalogued under a study of T cells in Graves' hyperthyroidism and ophthalmopathy.

The sample here was peripheral blood mononuclear cells (PBMCs), taken at new diagnosis, from a patient treated with antithyroid drugs. The chain has TRBV27 and TRBJ2-7; D unresolved. This clonotype was sampled from a woman in her thirties with Graves disease. CDR3 loop: CASSLSRNYEQYF. CDR3 in DNA: TGTGCCAGCAGTTTAAGCCGGAACTACGAGCAGTACTTC.